The subject of this entry is one TCR beta chain. Germline V gene lookup returns CDR1 SGHRS and CDR2 YFSETQ. J lost 0 bases, V lost 2 bases, and 1 base had no gene match. The CDR3 is 15 amino acids. These data originate in a study of blood T cell repertoires in COVID-19. Study in general: The origin of the acute and convalescent COVID-19 samples was the United States, Italy and Spain. PBMCs, B-cell-depleted T cells, or T cells were the source of the cDNA or gDNA that made up the material.

In the authors' workflow: From reference gene primer amplification, estimates of nucleated cell counts were derived. This table comes from immunoSEQ multiplex PCR, and its TCRdb copy is limited to in-frame clones, with some not included. The V and J calls and clone size are taken from that table; D and trimming were inferred from the DNA. Seen here are 250,000 or so clones, 65% to 90% observed once, and the top ten hold around 2.4%. V gene TRBV5-1 combines with J gene TRBJ2-3; 9 bases align to TRBD1. Sequenced sample: peripheral blood. The clonotype originates from a man in his forties or fifties who had recovered from COVID-19. The CDR3 reads CASSLQGASTDTQYF. In nucleotides, the CDR3 is TGCGCCAGCAGCTTACAGGGGGCTAGCACAGATACGCAGTATTTT.